The rows below give T cell receptor beta chains drawn from one sample of a study of T cell responses to AZD1222 COVID-19 vaccine. Sequencing used immunoSEQ multiplex PCR; TCRdb keeps in-frame clones, though not all of them. The sample contains 200,000 or so clones, almost 95% of which appear only once. The starting material was peripheral blood, obtained on day 0 of AZD1222 vaccination. The receptors were sampled from an adult in good health. CDR3s include the opening cysteine and the closing phenylalanine or tryptophan. Clone size is not always given. Where it is, it says once, few, many or a class for expanded clones.

v_gene	abundance	j_gene	CDR3aa
TRBV9	.	TRBJ2-7	CASSPRTLSYEQYF
TRBV6-6	.	TRBJ2-2	CASRLEGFANTGELFF
TRBV14	.	TRBJ1-2	CASSPGQGAHGYTF
TRBV2	.	TRBJ1-3	CASRAGTAGNTIYF
TRBV7-3	few	TRBJ2-1	CASSSDSSLYNEQFF
TRBV19	.	TRBJ2-1	CASSIGLHPGEQFF
TRBV5-1	.	TRBJ2-1	CASSWSSYNEQFF
TRBV10-3	.	TRBJ2-3	CAISELVSDTQYF
TRBV29-1	.	TRBJ2-1	CSVISVSAGVSYNEQFF
TRBV27	.	TRBJ1-2	CASSPKDRAKYGYTF
TRBV3-1/TRBV3-2	.	TRBJ1-1	CASSRGTVEAFF
TRBV28	.	TRBJ2-7	CASSTLPYEQYF
TRBV30	.	TRBJ1-3	CAWSIGILDSGNTIYF
TRBV27	.	TRBJ2-6	CASSFLPQAGGKGGANVLTF
TRBV7-8	.	TRBJ2-3	CASSFELTYTQYF
TRBV19	.	TRBJ2-1	CASSIRLAGGNEQFF
TRBV27	once	TRBJ1-5	CASSLRGSGNQPQHF
TRBV19	.	TRBJ1-2	CASSNVAGRGYTF
TRBV6-5	.	TRBJ1-4	CASSSGTGSRGKLFF
TRBV7-2	.	TRBJ2-7	CASTIGGSGSGGSYEQYF
TRBV10-1	.	TRBJ1-5	CASSSPYRTHSNQPQHF
TRBV5-1	.	TRBJ2-3	CASSLSLANTDTQYF
TRBV6-1	.	TRBJ2-7	CASSEPLGLTYEQYF
TRBV6-1	.	TRBJ1-1	CASSEMTGQTEAFF
TRBV10-2	.	TRBJ2-2	CASSLQGAGELFF
TRBV10-3	.	TRBJ2-1	CAITHGTSGNEQFF
TRBV29-1	.	TRBJ2-5	CSALSGQVKKQETQYF
TRBV24-1	.	TRBJ1-2	CATSGGQGSYGYTF
TRBV7-2	few	TRBJ2-2	CASRLRGTGELFF